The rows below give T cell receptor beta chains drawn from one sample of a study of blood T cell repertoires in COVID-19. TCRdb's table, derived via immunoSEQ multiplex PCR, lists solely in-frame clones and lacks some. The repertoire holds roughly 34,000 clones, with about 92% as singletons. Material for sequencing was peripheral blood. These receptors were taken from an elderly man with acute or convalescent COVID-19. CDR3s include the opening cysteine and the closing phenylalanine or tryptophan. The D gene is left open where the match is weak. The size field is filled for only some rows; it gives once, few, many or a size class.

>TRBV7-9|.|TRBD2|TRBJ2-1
CASSPRGLAGGYNEQFF
TGTGCCAGCAGCCCCAGGGGACTAGCGGGGGGATACAATGAGCAGTTCTTC
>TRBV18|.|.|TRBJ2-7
CASSPRQEAYEQYF
TGTGCCAGCTCACCTAGACAGGAAGCCTACGAGCAGTACTTC
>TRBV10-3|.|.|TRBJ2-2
CAAGVPDTGELFF
TGTGCCGCGGGCGTTCCGGACACCGGGGAGCTGTTTTTT
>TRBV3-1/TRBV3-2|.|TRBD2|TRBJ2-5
CASSQGTSGGQETQYF
TGTGCCAGCAGCCAGGGGACTAGCGGGGGCCAAGAGACCCAGTACTTC
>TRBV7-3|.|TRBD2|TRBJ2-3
CASSLTSGGTTDTQYF
TGTGCCAGCAGCTTAACTAGCGGGGGCACCACAGATACGCAGTATTTT
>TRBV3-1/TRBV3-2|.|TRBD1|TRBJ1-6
CASSQGDRGSPLHF
TGTGCCAGCAGCCAGGGGGACAGGGGTTCACCCCTCCACTTT
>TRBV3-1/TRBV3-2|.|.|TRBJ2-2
CASSHRLDPTGELFF
TGTGCCAGCAGCCATCGACTAGACCCCACCGGGGAGCTGTTTTTT
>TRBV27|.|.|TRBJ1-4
CASSFTLTATNEKLFF
TGTGCCAGCAGTTTCACCCTGACTGCAACTAATGAAAAACTGTTTTTT
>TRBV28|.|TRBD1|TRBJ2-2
CASTPNRGTGELFF
TGTGCCAGCACCCCCAACAGGGGAACCGGGGAGCTGTTTTTT
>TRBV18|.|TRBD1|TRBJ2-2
CASSPQRTGDTGELFF
TGTGCCAGCTCACCACAGAGGACAGGGGACACCGGGGAGCTGTTTTTT
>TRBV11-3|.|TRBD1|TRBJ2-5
CANQTGNQETQYF
TGTGCCAACCAGACAGGGAACCAAGAGACCCAGTACTTC
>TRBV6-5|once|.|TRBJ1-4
CASSYSTVRANEKLFF
TGTGCCAGCAGTTACTCGACAGTCCGAGCTAATGAAAAACTGTTTTTT
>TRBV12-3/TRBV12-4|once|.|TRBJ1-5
CASSLGGPWPQHF
TGTGCCAGCAGTTTAGGAGGTCCGTGGCCCCAGCATTTT
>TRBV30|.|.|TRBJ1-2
CAWSEDSFGGYTF
TGTGCCTGGAGTGAAGACAGTTTTGGGGGCTACACCTTC
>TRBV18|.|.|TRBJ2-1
CASSPTASKANEQFF
TGTGCCAGCTCACCCACAGCCAGTAAGGCCAATGAGCAGTTCTTC
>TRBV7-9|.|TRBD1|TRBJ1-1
CASSPLAGGTEAFF
TGTGCCAGCAGCCCGCTGGCAGGGGGAACTGAAGCTTTCTTT
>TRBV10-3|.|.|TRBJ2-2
CAISENRDTGELFF
TGTGCCATCAGTGAGAACAGGGACACCGGGGAGCTGTTTTTT
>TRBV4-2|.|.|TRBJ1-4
CASSQDLGDFATNEKLFF
TGTGCCAGCAGCCAAGATTTGGGTGACTTTGCAACTAATGAAAAACTGTTTTTT
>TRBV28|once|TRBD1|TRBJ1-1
CASRPRQGGMNTEAFF
TGTGCCAGCAGACCTCGACAGGGTGGGATGAACACTGAAGCTTTCTTT
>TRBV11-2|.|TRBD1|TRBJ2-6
CASSPRQGTRSGANVLTF
TGTGCCAGCAGCCCGAGACAGGGTACGAGGTCTGGGGCCAACGTCCTGACTTTC
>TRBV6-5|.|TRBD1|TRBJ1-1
CASRSRQGKATEAFF
TGTGCCAGCAGATCTAGACAGGGTAAAGCCACTGAAGCTTTCTTT
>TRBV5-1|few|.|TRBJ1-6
CASSLVSDSPLHF
TGCGCCAGCAGCTTGGTTTCGGATTCACCCCTCCACTTT
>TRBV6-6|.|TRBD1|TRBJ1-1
CASRIRTGTEAFF
TGTGCCAGCAGAATCAGGACAGGCACTGAAGCTTTCTTT
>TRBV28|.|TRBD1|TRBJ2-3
CAIQGGQETTDTQYF
TGTGCCATCCAGGGGGGACAGGAAACGACAGATACGCAGTATTTT
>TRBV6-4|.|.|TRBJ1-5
CASSDPGAQHF
TGTGCCAGCAGTGACCCCGGTGCCCAGCATTTT
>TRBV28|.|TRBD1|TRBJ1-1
CASSPPGQGGTEAFF
TGTGCCAGCAGTCCTCCGGGACAGGGGGGTACTGAAGCTTTCTTT